The present T cell receptor (beta chain) was sequenced within a study of T cell clusters in autoimmune cytopenias. TRB amplification used 250 ng of peripheral blood genomic DNA. TRB was amplified by touch-down multiplex PCR, primer pools A and B combined. TCRdb derives one entry per CDR3 protein from the multiplex PCR reads, leaving out DNA. This sample's clone table lists 2,500 to 3,000 distinct CDR3 sequences. By frequency, this clonotype registers large. This CDR3 has 13 residues. CDR1 and CDR2 (germline): SQVTM, ANQGSEA. The sample was peripheral blood. The sequence was collected from a human donor with an autoimmune cytopenia or autoimmune hepatitis (not recorded which). The chain has TRBV29-1 and TRBJ2-2; as DNA is missing, the TRBD1 call by TCRdb cannot be tested. This CDR3 reads CSVDQGYTGELFF.